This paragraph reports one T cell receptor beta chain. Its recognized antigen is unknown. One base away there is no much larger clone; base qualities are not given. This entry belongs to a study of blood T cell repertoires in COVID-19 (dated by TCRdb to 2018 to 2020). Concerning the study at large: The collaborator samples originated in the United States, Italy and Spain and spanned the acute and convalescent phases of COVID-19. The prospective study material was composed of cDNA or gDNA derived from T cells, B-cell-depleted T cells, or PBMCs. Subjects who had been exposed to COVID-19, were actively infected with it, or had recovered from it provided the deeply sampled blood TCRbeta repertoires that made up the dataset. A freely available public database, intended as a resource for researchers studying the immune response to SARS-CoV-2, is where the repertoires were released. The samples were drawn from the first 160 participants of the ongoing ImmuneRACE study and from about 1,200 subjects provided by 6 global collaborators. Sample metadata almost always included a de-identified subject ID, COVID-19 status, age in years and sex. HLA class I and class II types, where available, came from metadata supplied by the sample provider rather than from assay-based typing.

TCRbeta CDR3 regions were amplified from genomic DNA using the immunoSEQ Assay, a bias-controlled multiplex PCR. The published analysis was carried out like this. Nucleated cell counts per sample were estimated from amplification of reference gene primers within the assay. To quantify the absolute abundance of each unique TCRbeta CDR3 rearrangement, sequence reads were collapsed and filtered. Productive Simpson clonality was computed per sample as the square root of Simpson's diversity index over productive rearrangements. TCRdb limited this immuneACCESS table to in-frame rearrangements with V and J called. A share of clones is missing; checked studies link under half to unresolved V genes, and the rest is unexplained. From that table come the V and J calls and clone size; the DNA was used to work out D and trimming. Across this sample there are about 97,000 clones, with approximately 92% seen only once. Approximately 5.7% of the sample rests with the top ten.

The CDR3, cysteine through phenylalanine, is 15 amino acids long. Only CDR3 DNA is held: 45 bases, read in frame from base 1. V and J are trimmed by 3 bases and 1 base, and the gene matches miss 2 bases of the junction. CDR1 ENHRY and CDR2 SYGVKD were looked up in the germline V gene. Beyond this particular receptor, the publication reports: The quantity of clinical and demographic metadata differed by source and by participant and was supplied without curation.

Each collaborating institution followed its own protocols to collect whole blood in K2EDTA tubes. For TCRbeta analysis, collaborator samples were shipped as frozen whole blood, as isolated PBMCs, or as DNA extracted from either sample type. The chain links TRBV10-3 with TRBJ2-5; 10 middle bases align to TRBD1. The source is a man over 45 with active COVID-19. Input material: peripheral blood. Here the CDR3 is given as CAISERTGGQETQYF. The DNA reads TGTGCCATCAGTGAACGGACAGGGGGCCAAGAGACCCAGTACTTC.